These 18 T cell receptor beta chains were sequenced from one sample in a study of response to subunit inactivated influenza vaccine. MiXCR, applied by TCRdb to the RT-PCR reads, yields one record per CDR3 protein. Altogether about 530,000 distinct CDR3 sequences are present, about 12% being singletons, with the ten largest covering roughly 10%. Specimen: PBMCs from blood, collected on the day of vaccination. Every receptor here comes from a middle-aged man who received an inactivated influenza vaccine.

The V and J genes are TRBV12-3 or TRBV12-4 and TRBJ1-4; the D gene is possibly TRBD1 (5 bases). The CDR3 has 13 amino acids. The ends were cut back, 0 bases at V and 12 bases at J, with 11 bases in the middle. The CDR3 nucleotides read TGTGCCAGCAGTTTAGCAGGGGCGGCGCAACTGTTTTTT. Its translation is CASSLAGAAQLFF.

The chain employs TRBV20-1 and TRBJ2-1; 9 bases agree with TRBD2. After removal of 3 bases from V and 7 bases from J, the junction contained 7 bases not matched to a gene. The CDR3 extends over 14 amino acids. Germline-derived CDR1 and CDR2 are DFQATT and SNEGSKA (reference sequence). In nucleotides, the CDR3 is TGCAGTGCTAGTCGTCTAGCGGGAATAAATGAGCAGTTCTTC. It is translated as CSASRLAGINEQFF.

This clonotype was observed a handful of times. The chain combines TRBV20-1 with TRBJ2-7; perhaps TRBD2 as D (6 bases). The germline V and J ends were trimmed by 5 bases and 4 bases, with 15 bases remaining between them. Germline CDR1 is DFQATT and CDR2 is SNEGSKA (reference sequence). The CDR3 totals 13 residues. CDR3 in DNA: TGCAGTGCTGCTCGGGAGAACCTATACGAGCAGTACTTC. It specifies CSAARENLYEQYF.

Only a few counts were recorded for this clonotype. The V call is TRBV18, the J call TRBJ2-7, with TRBD1 identical over 9 bases. The V gene end was trimmed by 5 bases and the J gene end by 3 bases; junction bases not matched to a gene: 5. Germline V gives CDR1 KGHSH, CDR2 LQKENI. The CDR3 sequence is 14 residues long. CDR3 bases: TGTGCCAGCTCAGGGACAGGGTTGGGCTACGAGCAGTACTTC. Translating it yields CASSGTGLGYEQYF.

This clonotype turned up a few times. The V gene is TRBV7-8, the J gene TRBJ1-3; D unclear. From germline, CDR1 is SGHVS and CDR2 FQNEAQ. The CDR3 spans 14 residues. The V end lost 5 bases, the J end lost 2 bases, and 10 bases lay between the germline ends. The CDR3 region is CASSPLGAGNTIYF. CDR3 bases: TGTGCCAGCAGCCCCCTCGGGGCTGGAAACACCATATATTTT.

This clonotype was picked up a small number of times. This sequence joins TRBV15 and TRBJ2-2; 9 bases agree with TRBD1. CDR1 is LNHNV, CDR2 YYDKDF, per germline (reference sequence). The CDR3 covers 15 residues. V was clipped by 2 bases and J by 9 bases; unmatched bases: 7. The CDR3 region has the DNA TGTGCCACCAGCAGATCTCGGGACAGGGCCAGGGAGCTGTTTTTT. This translates into CATSRSRDRARELFF.

This clonotype was detected a few times. The chain links TRBV6-1 to TRBJ2-2, with D perhaps matching TRBD1 (6 bases). Between the trimmed V and J ends, which lost 1 base and 5 bases, there was a span of 14 bases. This CDR3 comprises 16 residues. Germline-derived CDR1 and CDR2 are MNHNS and SASEGT. The CDR3 sequence is CASSEGPVRGTGELFF. CDR3 nucleotides: TGTGCCAGCAGTGAAGGTCCGGTGAGGGGGACCGGGGAGCTGTTTTTT.

J is TRBJ2-1 and V is TRBV4-3; no clear D gene. The germline V and J ends were trimmed by 1 base and 3 bases, with 10 bases remaining between them. In germline, CDR1 is LGHNA, CDR2 YSLEER. This CDR3 has 15 residues. CDR3 bases: TGCGCCAGCAGCCAAGGGGCACAACGCTACAATGAGCAGTTCTTC. Translated, it gives CASSQGAQRYNEQFF.

This clonotype was detected ten times or more. The chain links TRBV4-1 to TRBJ2-3; 14 nucleotides agree with TRBD2. The CDR3 is 17 amino acids. The trim removed 4 bases at V and 3 bases at J, leaving 6 bases unmatched. Per germline, CDR1 MGHRA and CDR2 YSYEKL. This chain's CDR3 is CASSPGLAGGRTDTQYF. In DNA form, the CDR3 reads TGCGCCAGCAGCCCTGGACTAGCGGGAGGTAGGACAGATACGCAGTATTTT.

The chain links TRBV5-5 to TRBJ1-2, with 11 positions matching TRBD1. Germline lookup yields CDR1 SGHKS and CDR2 YYEKEE (reference sequence). With 4 bases clipped from V and 7 bases from J, the junction kept 6 bases outside the gene matches. This CDR3 spans 14 amino acids. The CDR3 region is CASSQLGTGGGYTF. For the CDR3, the DNA is TGTGCCAGCAGCCAACTCGGGACAGGGGGTGGCTACACCTTC.

This rearrangement joins TRBV4-3 to TRBJ2-7; D gene unclear. Germline V gene lookup returns CDR1 LGHNA and CDR2 YSLEER. The CDR3 loop spans 14 amino acids. Deletions cut 0 bases from V and 6 bases from J, with 12 bases between. CDR3 in DNA: TGCGCCAGCAGCCAAGAGTTAGGAAGGGCCGAGCAGTACTTC. Amino acids: CASSQELGRAEQYF.

This clonotype was observed a handful of times. V gene TRBV11-2 combines with J gene TRBJ2-5; no definite D call. V was cut by 1 base and J by 1 base, with 22 bases left in between. Looked up from germline, CDR1 is SGHAT and CDR2 is FQNNGV. CDR3 length: 19 amino acids. CDR3 sequence reads: CASSLVGVARRLSQETQYF. In DNA, the CDR3 is TGTGCCAGCAGCTTAGTTGGTGTGGCGAGGAGACTCTCCCAAGAGACCCAGTACTTC.

The sample holds a few counts of this clonotype. The rearrangement joins TRBV4-3 to TRBJ1-1; D unclear. The CDR3 is made up of 15 amino acids. Germline V gene lookup returns CDR1 LGHNA and CDR2 YSLEER. V was shortened by 1 base and J by 6 bases, with 15 bases between the two germline ends. The CDR3: CASSQAGLQDPEAFF. The DNA of the CDR3 is TGCGCCAGCAGCCAAGCGGGTCTCCAGGATCCTGAAGCTTTCTTT.

The genes are TRBV2 and TRBJ1-1, with 8 bases that match TRBD1. With V trimmed by 6 bases and J by 4 bases, 4 bases remained unmatched. CDR1 SNHLY and CDR2 FYNNEI come from the germline V gene. This CDR3 is 13 amino acids long. CDR3 amino acids: CASRTGAGTEAFF. CDR3 sequence (DNA): TGTGCCAGCAGGACAGGGGCTGGCACTGAAGCTTTCTTT.

This clonotype occurred a few times. The rearrangement links TRBV5-6 to TRBJ2-3; D not certain. The length of the CDR3 is 15 residues. V lost 2 bases and J 6 bases, leaving 16 bases between the germline ends. Germline assignment: CDR1 SGHDT and CDR2 YYEEEE. DNA of the CDR3: TGTGCCAGCAGCTTATCTGGTCGGGCGGCGGATACGCAGTATTTT. This translates into CASSLSGRAADTQYF.

The sample holds a few counts of this clonotype. The rearrangement uses TRBV9 and TRBJ2-1, with 7 bases fitting TRBD2. This CDR3 has 16 amino acids. Germline lookup yields CDR1 SGDLS and CDR2 YYNGEE. With V trimmed by 5 bases and J by 6 bases, 14 bases remained unmatched. CDR3 amino acids: CASSARRAGRSNEQFF. The CDR3 DNA reads TGTGCCAGCAGTGCCCGTCGAGCGGGAAGATCCAATGAGCAGTTCTTC.

This clonotype was counted only a few times. The chain couples TRBV28 to TRBJ1-5, with 9 bases aligning to TRBD1. J was trimmed by 8 bases and V by 6 bases; bases with no gene match: 11. Germline CDR1 MDHEN, CDR2 SYDVKM. The CDR3 length is 15 residues. The DNA for the CDR3 is TGTGCCAGCAGGCCGGGACAGGGATCAATCAAGCCCCAGCATTTT. Its protein product is CASRPGQGSIKPQHF.

This clonotype appeared a few times. The chain employs TRBV5-1 and TRBJ1-1; unclear D gene. Germline V gene data show CDR1 as SGHRS and CDR2 as YFSETQ. V lost 4 bases and J 2 bases, leaving 12 bases between the germline ends. There are 14 residues in the CDR3. The CDR3 is CASSPFKANTEAFF. The CDR3, as DNA: TGCGCCAGCAGCCCTTTCAAGGCAAACACTGAAGCTTTCTTT.